This T cell receptor beta chain was captured by sequencing in a study of T cell responses to AZD1222 COVID-19 vaccine (dated by TCRdb to 2020 to 2022). Looking at the study overall: AZD1222 recipients with second doses at about 4 weeks or about 12 weeks were pooled, because spike-specific TCR depth and breadth did not differ between schedules. A total of approximately 230 trial participants underwent TCR sequencing, of whom around 200 received two doses of AZD1222 and about 26 received two doses of the MenACWY control vaccine. Trial participants were enrolled by age into subgroups of 18-55, 56-69 and 70-plus years, and around 150, 29 and 61 TCR-sequenced participants, respectively, were included in these subgroups.

The CDR3 regions of human TCRbeta chains were analyzed by immunosequencing. As for the authors' bioinformatics: Repertoire TCRs were matched against a reference library of SARS-CoV-2-specific TCRs generated with the MIRA antigen-specificity platform. Breadth meant the fraction of unique TCRs that were SARS-CoV-2-associated, whereas depth meant the fraction of total T cells that were SARS-CoV-2-associated. Each spike-specific TCR was assigned to its reactive spike region and to a CD4 or CD8 class using the MIRA data. Log10-transformed breadth and depth values were compared by one-way ANOVA with Sidak's multiple comparisons tests. Not all clones reach the TCRdb copy of this immuneACCESS table, which keeps in-frame sequences only. Checked studies attribute under half of the gap to unresolved V genes and leave the rest unexplained. Clone size and the V and J calls come from that table; the DNA yielded D and trimming. The sample yields more than 100,000 clones; roughly 91% were counted once. In total, the top ten clones hold about 1.2% of the sample.

Worth noting for this clone: Its antigen is currently not known. Base qualities are not provided; no much larger clone lies one nucleotide away.

From the cysteine through the phenylalanine, the CDR3 covers 13 amino acids. CDR3 DNA is the only sequence kept; it has 39 bases, read in frame from the first base. V loses 1 base, J loses 8 bases, and the germline ends lie 11 bases apart. Based on the germline V gene (reference sequence), the CDR1 and CDR2 sequences are SEHNR and FQNEAQ. The study at large found these results: In the small 56-69-year group, the increase in depth fell short of significance, most likely because of low power. Spike-specific TCR breadth and depth rose significantly after two AZD1222 doses compared with day 0 and with MenACWY recipients. The whole spike protein was spanned by vaccine-associated CD4 TCRs, and dominant responses were seen in regions 160-218 and 743-854. Participants were mostly white British and included more females than males, and it was suggested by the authors that clonal diversity may have been underestimated. Because no samples from the day 14 peak response were available, repertoires could be characterized only after the peak T cell response. Conclusions about previously exposed vaccinees are limited, since just five or six AZD1222 recipients were seropositive for SARS-CoV-2 at baseline. Reportedly, close to half of the unique spike-specific TCRs recognized epitopes lying outside the regions that are mutated in the B.1.351 and B.1.1.7 variants.

The sample's time point, from its label and the paper: baseline before first vaccination. Samples from vaccinated people were obtained from the UK trials COV001 and COV002, which included a single-blind randomized controlled phase 2/3 trial of AZD1222 (ChAdOx1 nCoV-19) in healthy adults. For TCRbeta chain sequencing, PBMC samples from trial participants were taken at day 0 and at day 28 after the second dose. The rearranged segments are TRBV7-9 and TRBJ1-1; a weak D assignment points to TRBD1 (5 bases agree). The TCR was taken from an adult in good health. The starting material was peripheral blood, obtained on day 0 of AZD1222 vaccination. The nucleotide sequence reads as follows: TGTGCCAGCAGCTTAGACGTGGCAGGGGAAGCTTTCTTT. Translated, it reads CASSLDVAGEAFF.